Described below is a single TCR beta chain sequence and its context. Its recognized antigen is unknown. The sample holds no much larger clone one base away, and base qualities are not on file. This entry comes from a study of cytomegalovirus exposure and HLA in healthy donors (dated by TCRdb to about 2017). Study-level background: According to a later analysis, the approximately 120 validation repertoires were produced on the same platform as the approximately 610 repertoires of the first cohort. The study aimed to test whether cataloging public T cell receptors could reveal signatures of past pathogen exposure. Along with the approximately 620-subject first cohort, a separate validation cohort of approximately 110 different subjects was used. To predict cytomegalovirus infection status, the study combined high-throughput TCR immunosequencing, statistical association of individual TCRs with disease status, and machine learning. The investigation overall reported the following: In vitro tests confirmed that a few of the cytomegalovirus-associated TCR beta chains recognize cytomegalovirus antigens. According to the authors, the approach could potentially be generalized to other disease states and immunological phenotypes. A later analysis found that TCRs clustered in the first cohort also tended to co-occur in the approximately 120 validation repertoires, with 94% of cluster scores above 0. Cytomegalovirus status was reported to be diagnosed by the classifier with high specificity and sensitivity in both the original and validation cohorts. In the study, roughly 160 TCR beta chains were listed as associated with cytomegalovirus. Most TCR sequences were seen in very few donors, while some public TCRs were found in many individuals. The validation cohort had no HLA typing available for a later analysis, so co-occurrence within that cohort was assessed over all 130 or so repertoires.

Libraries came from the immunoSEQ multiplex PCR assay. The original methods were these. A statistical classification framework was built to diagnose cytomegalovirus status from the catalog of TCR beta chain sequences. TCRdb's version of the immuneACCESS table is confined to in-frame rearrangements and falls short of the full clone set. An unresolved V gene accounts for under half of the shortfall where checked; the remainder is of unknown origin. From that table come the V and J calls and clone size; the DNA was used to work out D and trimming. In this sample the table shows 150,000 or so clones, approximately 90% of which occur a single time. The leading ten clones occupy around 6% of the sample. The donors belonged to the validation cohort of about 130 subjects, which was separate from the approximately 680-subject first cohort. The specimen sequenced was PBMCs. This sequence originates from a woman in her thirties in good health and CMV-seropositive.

This receptor has the CDR3 CASSDGASEAFF. The nucleotides are TGTGCCAGCAGTGACGGAGCCTCTGAAGCTTTCTTT. In this chain, TRBV6-4 is recombined with TRBJ1-1, with an unclear D gene assignment. Including the terminal cysteine and phenylalanine, the CDR3 comprises 12 residues. Of the read, only the CDR3 DNA is kept; its 36 bases are in frame from base 1. The germline V gene yields MRHNA for CDR1 and SNTAGT for CDR2. V was cut back by 2 bases and J by 6 bases, leaving a gap of 7 bases between them.